Listed below are T cell receptor beta chains from one sample, sequenced in a study of cytomegalovirus exposure and HLA in healthy donors. Assay used: immunoSEQ multiplex PCR; TCRdb lists only in-frame clones, some missing. The profile covers 85,000 to 95,000 clones, with 95% to 98% appearing a single time and 0.78% taken by the ten largest. The sample consisted of PBMCs. Every receptor here comes from a man aged 18 to 30 in good health and CMV-seronegative. Both conserved end residues are part of each CDR3. The D gene is left open where the match is weak.

cdr3_nt: TGTGCCAGCAGTTGGGGGACTAGCTACAATGAGCAGTTCTTC; cdr3_aa: CASSWGTSYNEQFF; j_call: TRBJ2-1; v_call: TRBV27; d_call: TRBD2
cdr3_nt: TGTGCCAGCAGCGTAGGACTAGCGGGGTACAATGAGCAGTTCTTC; cdr3_aa: CASSVGLAGYNEQFF; j_call: TRBJ2-1; v_call: TRBV9; d_call: TRBD2
cdr3_nt: TGCGCCAGCAGCTTGGCCGTTGGGACAGGGCACCTCGGGGAGCTGTTTTTT; cdr3_aa: CASSLAVGTGHLGELFF; j_call: TRBJ2-2; v_call: TRBV5-1; d_call: TRBD1
cdr3_nt: TGTGCCTCAGGGTGGGGGGGAGGCTCGAATGAAAAACTGTTTTTT; cdr3_aa: CASGWGGGSNEKLFF; j_call: TRBJ1-4; v_call: TRBV7-9; d_call: -
cdr3_nt: TGTGCCAGCAGTATGAGACTAGCGGGAGATGCAGCGTCCGGGGAGCTGTTTTTT; cdr3_aa: CASSMRLAGDAASGELFF; j_call: TRBJ2-2; v_call: TRBV27; d_call: TRBD2
cdr3_nt: TGTGCCAGCAGCTCGGACAGGGGCCCCACAGATACGCAGTATTTT; cdr3_aa: CASSSDRGPTDTQYF; j_call: TRBJ2-3; v_call: TRBV11-3; d_call: TRBD1
cdr3_nt: TGCGCCAGCAGCCGGGAGCTCCTAGGGTCCGCCGGGGAGCTGTTTTTT; cdr3_aa: CASSRELLGSAGELFF; j_call: TRBJ2-2; v_call: TRBV5-1; d_call: -
cdr3_nt: TGCGCCAGCAGCGGGGATATCGGCGGGCGCACTGAAGCTTTCTTT; cdr3_aa: CASSGDIGGRTEAFF; j_call: TRBJ1-1; v_call: TRBV5-1; d_call: -
cdr3_nt: TGCGCCAGCAGCTTAGGCGGGACCAGCACAGATACGCAGTATTTT; cdr3_aa: CASSLGGTSTDTQYF; j_call: TRBJ2-3; v_call: TRBV5-1; d_call: -
cdr3_nt: TGTGCCGTCTCCAGGACAGCTTATAGCAATCAGCCCCAGCATTTT; cdr3_aa: CAVSRTAYSNQPQHF; j_call: TRBJ1-5; v_call: TRBV6-5; d_call: -